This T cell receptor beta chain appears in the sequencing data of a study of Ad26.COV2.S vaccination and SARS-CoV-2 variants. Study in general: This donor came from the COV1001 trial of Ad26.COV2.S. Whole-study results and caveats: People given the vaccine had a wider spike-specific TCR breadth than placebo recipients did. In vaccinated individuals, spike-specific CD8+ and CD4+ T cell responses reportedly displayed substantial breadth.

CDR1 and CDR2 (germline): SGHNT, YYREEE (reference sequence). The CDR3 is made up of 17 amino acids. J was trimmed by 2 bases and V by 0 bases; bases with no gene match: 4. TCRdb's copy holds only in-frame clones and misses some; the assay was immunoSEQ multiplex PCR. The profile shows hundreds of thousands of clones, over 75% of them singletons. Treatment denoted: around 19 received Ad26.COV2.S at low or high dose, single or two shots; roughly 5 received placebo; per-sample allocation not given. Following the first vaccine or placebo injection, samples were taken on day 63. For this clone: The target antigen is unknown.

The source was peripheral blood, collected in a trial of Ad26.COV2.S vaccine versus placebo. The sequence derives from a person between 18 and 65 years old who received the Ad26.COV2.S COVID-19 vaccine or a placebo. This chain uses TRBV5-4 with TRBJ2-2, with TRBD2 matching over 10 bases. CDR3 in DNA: TGTGCCAGCAGCTTGGTGCGGACTAGCGGTAACACCGGGGAGCTGTTTTTT. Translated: CASSLVRTSGNTGELFF. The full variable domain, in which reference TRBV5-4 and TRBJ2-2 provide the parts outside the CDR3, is ETGVTQSPTHLIKTRGQQVTLRCSSQSGHNTVSWYQQALGQGPQFIFQYYREEENGRGNFPPRFSGLQFPNYSSELNVNALELDDSALYLCASSLVRTSGNTGELFFGEGSRLTVL.